Below are 21 T cell receptor beta chains sequenced from a single sample in a study of cytomegalovirus exposure and HLA in healthy donors. The primer mix had 60 Vbeta and 13 Jbeta primers. Sequencing used immunoSEQ multiplex PCR; TCRdb keeps in-frame clones, though not all of them. The sample holds some 95,000 clones; around four fifths are singletons and the top ten take 7.3%. Sequencing input: PBMCs. All receptors come from a man aged 45-65 years in good health and CMV-seropositive.

This chain links TRBV7-3 with TRBJ2-3; D gene unclear. The germline gives CDR1 SGHTA, CDR2 FQGTGA. The CDR3 loop spans 13 amino acids. The V end was cut by 0 bases, the J end by 3 bases, with 4 bases between. The CDR3 reads CASSLTYTDTQYF. DNA for the CDR3: TGTGCCAGCAGCTTAACGTATACAGATACGCAGTATTTT.

V usage is TRBV7-3 and J usage is TRBJ2-1; 7 bases fit TRBD2. The germline V gene has CDR1 SGHTA and CDR2 FQGTGA. V lost 1 base to trimming and J lost 5 bases; unmatched junction nucleotides: 5. The length of the CDR3 is 15 residues. DNA for the CDR3: TGTGCCAGCAGCTTAAACGGCGGGGGAAACAATGAGCAGTTCTTC. This sequence encodes CASSLNGGGNNEQFF.

The genes are TRBV11-2 and TRBJ2-7; 8 bases agree with TRBD1. Germline V lookup: CDR1 SGHAT, CDR2 FQNNGV. The V and J ends lost 3 bases and 3 bases, in that order; junction bases with no gene match: 4. The length of the CDR3 is 14 residues. The CDR3 nucleotides read TGTGCCAGCAGCTTGCCCGGGACAGGCTACGAGCAGTACTTC. Amino acid sequence: CASSLPGTGYEQYF.

This rearrangement joins TRBV14 to TRBJ1-1; D call uncertain. Germline V gene sequence: CDR1 SGHDN, CDR2 FVKESK. Trimming cost V 3 bases and J 5 bases, with 13 bases left between them. The CDR3 extends over 14 amino acids. The CDR3 is CASSQAPPRTEAFF. CDR3 coding DNA: TGTGCCAGCAGCCAGGCTCCCCCCAGAACTGAAGCTTTCTTT.

The chain recombines TRBV29-1 with TRBJ1-2; 7 bases fit TRBD1. In germline, CDR1 is SQVTM, CDR2 ANQGSEA. Losses at the gene ends were 7 bases for V and 3 bases for J; bases not matched to a gene: 23. The CDR3 sequence is 18 residues long. CDR3 coding DNA: TGCAGCGGCGGGGTCGGGTGGTACAGGGGAAGGGGATACTATGGCTACACCTTC. This codes for CSGGVGWYRGRGYYGYTF.

The chain couples TRBV1 to TRBJ1-2; the D call TRBD1 from the table was never checked on the DNA. TRBV1 corresponds to a pseudogene. The CDR3 covers 14 residues. CDR3 residues: CTSSQNRGSYGYTF. The CDR3 DNA follows: TGCACCAGCAGCCAAAACAGGGGATCGTATGGCTACACCTTC.

V gene TRBV19 combines with J gene TRBJ2-7; the match to TRBD1 covers 8 bases. Germline CDR1 reads LNHDA; CDR2 reads SQIVND (reference sequence). The CDR3 has 14 residues. J gave up 2 bases and V 9 bases, and 9 bases lay outside the gene matches. The CDR3 loop is CASSSGQEAYEQYF. DNA for the CDR3: TGTGCCAGCAGTTCGGGACAGGAAGCCTACGAGCAGTACTTC.

This clone was picked up one time. This chain joins TRBV5-5 and TRBJ1-4; no reliable D call. The CDR3 loop spans 13 amino acids. From germline, CDR1 is SGHKS and CDR2 YYEKEE (reference sequence). Trimming stripped 5 bases from V and 0 bases from J, with 5 bases between. CDR3 sequence reads: CASRGATNEKLFF. The CDR3, as DNA: TGTGCCAGCAGGGGAGCAACTAATGAAAAACTGTTTTTT.

V usage is TRBV7-3 and J usage is TRBJ2-5; 7 bases are shared with TRBD1. This CDR3 has 13 amino acids. Germline CDR1 is SGHTA and CDR2 is FQGTGA. The ends lost 4 bases at V and 7 bases at J; junction bases unmatched: 6. CDR3 nucleotide sequence: TGTGCCAGCAGCTCGGACAGGCTCGGGACCCAGTACTTC. Encoded protein: CASSSDRLGTQYF.

This chain uses TRBV19 with TRBJ2-3; D possibly corresponds to TRBD1 (6 bases). The V and J ends lost 3 bases and 0 bases respectively, with 10 bases between them. Per the germline V gene, CDR1 is LNHDA and CDR2 is SQIVND (reference sequence). This CDR3 has 15 residues. In DNA, the CDR3 is TGTGCCAGTAGTATCGACAGGACTAGCACAGATACGCAGTATTTT. Its protein product is CASSIDRTSTDTQYF.

This clone was observed a few times. The V gene is TRBV6-5, the J gene TRBJ2-2, with 7 nucleotides matching TRBD1. V lost 5 bases to trimming and J lost 4 bases; unmatched junction nucleotides: 4. This CDR3 is 14 amino acids long. CDR1 and CDR2 from the germline V gene are MNHEY and SVGAGI. CDR3 nucleotides: TGTGCCAGCAGTCTTACAGGGGTCACCGGGGAGCTGTTTTTT. It encodes CASSLTGVTGELFF.

The gene calls are TRBV7-2 and TRBJ2-1; D might be TRBD1 (8 bases). CDR3 size: 16 residues. Germline V gene data show CDR1 as SGHTA and CDR2 as FQGNSA. Trimming shortened V by 1 base and J by 7 bases, and 17 bases separated the two germline ends. CDR3 nucleotide sequence: TGTGCCAGCAGCTTAGTCCCAGGACAGGGAGGGAATGAGCAGTTCTTC. Protein sequence: CASSLVPGQGGNEQFF.

CDR3 sequence reads: CASSTPQGGNSPLHF. CDR3 DNA: TGCGCCAGCAGCACACCGCAGGGGGGTAATTCACCCCTCCACTTT. The gene calls are TRBV5-1 and TRBJ1-6; 7 nucleotides align to TRBD1. The CDR3 contains 15 residues. The V and J ends lost 4 bases and 6 bases, in that order; junction bases with no gene match: 7. Germline-derived CDR1 and CDR2 are SGHRS and YFSETQ.

This chain uses TRBV5-1 with TRBJ1-3; 8 bases are a match to TRBD1. Germline V CDR1 and CDR2: SGHRS, YFSETQ. V was pared by 0 bases and J by 0 bases, with 5 bases of the junction left unmatched. This CDR3 region has 17 residues. CDR3 coding DNA: TGCGCCAGCAGCTTGGCGTGGACAGGGATCTCTGGAAACACCATATATTTT. Translated: CASSLAWTGISGNTIYF.

The V gene is TRBV28, the J gene TRBJ1-5, with D possibly TRBD1 on 6 matching bases. This CDR3 contains 15 residues. V was cut by 7 bases and J by 5 bases, with 18 bases left in between. Germline V gene data show CDR1 as MDHEN and CDR2 as SYDVKM. This CDR3 reads CASIPGEQGYQPQHF. The CDR3 DNA reads as TGTGCCAGCATCCCCGGGGAACAGGGTTATCAGCCCCAGCATTTT.

The V gene is TRBV7-9, the J gene TRBJ2-7; D not resolved. Trimming removed 6 bases from V and 2 bases from J, with 17 bases in between. The CDR3 consists of 15 residues. The V gene's germline CDR1 is SEHNR and CDR2 FQNEAQ (reference sequence). DNA of the CDR3: TGTGCCAGCAGTCGTGGTACAAGTACCGCCTACGAGCAGTACTTC. This translates into CASSRGTSTAYEQYF.

The chain employs TRBV4-1 and TRBJ2-3; TRBD1 aligns across 9 bases. CDR3 length: 15 residues. The germline V gene has CDR1 MGHRA and CDR2 YSYEKL. Unmatched junction bases numbered 8, after V lost 4 bases and J lost 6 bases. CDR3 amino acids: CASSRGTGLADTQYF. The DNA for the CDR3 is TGCGCCAGCAGCCGAGGGACAGGGTTGGCGGATACGCAGTATTTT.

The chain recombines TRBV7-3 with TRBJ2-3; D not certain. Trimming stripped 5 bases from V and 0 bases from J, with 12 bases between. Germline V lookup: CDR1 SGHTA, CDR2 FQGTGA. This CDR3 contains 15 residues. The CDR3 region has the DNA TGTGCCAGCAGCCTAGAAGGCTATAGCACAGATACGCAGTATTTT. This codes for CASSLEGYSTDTQYF.

The chain carries TRBV7-3 and TRBJ1-1; 7 bases match TRBD1. Germline V gene lookup returns CDR1 SGHTA and CDR2 FQGTGA. The length of the CDR3 is 13 residues. Trimming removed 6 bases from V and 1 base from J; junction bases left unmatched: 2. CDR3: CASRGQPNTEAFF. The CDR3 bases are TGTGCCAGCAGGGGACAGCCGAACACTGAAGCTTTCTTT.

This chain uses TRBV10-3 with TRBJ1-6, with D perhaps TRBD1 (5 bases). Per the germline V gene, CDR1 is ENHRY and CDR2 is SYGVKD. Trimming stripped 3 bases from V and 5 bases from J, with 14 bases between. The CDR3 contains 16 residues. The CDR3 region is CAISDLSGADNSPLHF. DNA of the CDR3: TGTGCCATCAGTGATCTCAGCGGGGCCGATAATTCACCCCTCCACTTT.

V gene TRBV19 combines with J gene TRBJ1-1; possible D gene TRBD1, 5 bases. Per the germline V gene, CDR1 is LNHDA and CDR2 is SQIVND (reference sequence). Trimming removed 0 bases at V and 8 bases at J, with 13 bases between. The length of the CDR3 is 14 residues. The CDR3 sequence is CASSIEAGVDEAFF. CDR3 nucleotides: TGTGCCAGTAGTATAGAGGCGGGGGTGGACGAAGCTTTCTTT.